Detailed here is one T cell receptor (beta chain). Its target is unknown. Germline CDR1 reads SGHTA; CDR2 reads FQGNSA. This CDR3 contains 14 residues. Trimming shortened V by 3 bases and J by 3 bases, and 10 bases separated the two germline ends. This record belongs to a study of glioma-infiltrating T cells after dendritic cell vaccination. As for the study in general: Between about 2003 and 2013, patients got autologous tumor lysate-pulsed dendritic cell vaccines. Regarding the study as a whole: Estimated pretreatment TIL content predicted outcome after dendritic cell vaccination. Complete blood and tumor specimen sets were limited to few patients.

The primer mix had 60 V beta and 13 J beta primers. Clones were read by immunoSEQ multiplex PCR, and TCRdb kept only the in-frame ones, dropping some. This sample yields tens of thousands of clones, of which approximately 80% are seen a single time; about 7.8% belongs to the top ten. The genes are TRBV7-2 and TRBJ2-3; a possible D gene is TRBD2 (6 bases). This sequence originates from a human donor with glioblastoma. The source material was blood, sampled before dendritic cell vaccination. The DNA of the CDR3 is TGTGCCAGCAGCTTCGTTAGCGGAACAGATACGCAGTATTTT. Protein: CASSFVSGTDTQYF. The variable domain in full, completed from reference TRBV7-2 and TRBJ2-3, reads GAGVSQSPSNKVTEKGKDVELRCDPISGHTALYWYRQSLGQGLEFLIYFQGNSAPDKSGLPSDRFSAERTGGSVSTLTIQRTQQEDSAVYLCASSFVSGTDTQYFGPGTRLTVL.